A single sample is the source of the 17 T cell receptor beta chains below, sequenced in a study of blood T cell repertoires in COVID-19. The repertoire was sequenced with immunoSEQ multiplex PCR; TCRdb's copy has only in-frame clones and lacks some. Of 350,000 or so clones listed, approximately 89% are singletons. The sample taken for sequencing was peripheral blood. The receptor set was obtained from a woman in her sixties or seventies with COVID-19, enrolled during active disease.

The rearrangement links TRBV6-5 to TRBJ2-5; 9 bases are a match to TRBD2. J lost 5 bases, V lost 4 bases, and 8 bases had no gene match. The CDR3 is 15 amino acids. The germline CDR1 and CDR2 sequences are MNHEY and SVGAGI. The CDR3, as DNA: TGTGCCAGCAGTTCCCGCGGGGGGGGCCGGGAGACCCAGTACTTC. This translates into CASSSRGGGRETQYF.

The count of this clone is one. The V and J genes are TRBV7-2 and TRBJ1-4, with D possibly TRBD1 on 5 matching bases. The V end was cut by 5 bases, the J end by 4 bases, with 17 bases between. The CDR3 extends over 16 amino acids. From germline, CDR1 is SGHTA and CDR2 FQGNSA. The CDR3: CASSPDIRLSNEKLFF. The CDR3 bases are TGTGCCAGCAGCCCGGACATACGGCTGAGTAATGAAAAACTGTTTTTT.

CDR3 nucleotide sequence: TGTGCCAGCAGCCAGTTCAATCAGCCCCAGCATTTT. Protein: CASSQFNQPQHF. The chain is built from TRBV2 and TRBJ1-5, with unresolved D. Trimming took off 6 bases at V and 3 bases at J, with 6 bases between the two ends. CDR1 SNHLY and CDR2 FYNNEI come from the germline V gene. This CDR3 is built from 12 residues.

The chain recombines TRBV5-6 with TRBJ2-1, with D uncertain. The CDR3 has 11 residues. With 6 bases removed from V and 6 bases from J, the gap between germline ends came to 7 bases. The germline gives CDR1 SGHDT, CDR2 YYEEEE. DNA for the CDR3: TGTGCCAGCACCCTCGGCAATGAGCAGTTCTTC. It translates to CASTLGNEQFF.

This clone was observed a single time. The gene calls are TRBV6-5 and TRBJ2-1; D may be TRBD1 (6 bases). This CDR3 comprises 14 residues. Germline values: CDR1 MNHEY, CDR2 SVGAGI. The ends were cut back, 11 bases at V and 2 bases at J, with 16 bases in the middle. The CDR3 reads CALARGQPYNEQFF. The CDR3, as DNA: TGTGCCTTGGCAAGGGGACAACCCTACAATGAGCAGTTCTTC.

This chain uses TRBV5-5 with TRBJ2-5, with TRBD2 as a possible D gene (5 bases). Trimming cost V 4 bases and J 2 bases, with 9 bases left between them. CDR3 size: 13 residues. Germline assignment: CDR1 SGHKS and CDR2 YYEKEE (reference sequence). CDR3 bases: TGTGCCAGCAGCCCTAGCCCGCAAGAGACCCAGTACTTC. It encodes CASSPSPQETQYF. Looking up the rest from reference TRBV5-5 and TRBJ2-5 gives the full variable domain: DAGVTQSPTHLIKTRGQQVTLRCSPISGHKSVSWYQQVLGQGPQFIFQYYEKEERGRGNFPDRFSARQFPNYSSELNVNALLLGDSALYLCASSPSPQETQYFGPGTRLLVL.

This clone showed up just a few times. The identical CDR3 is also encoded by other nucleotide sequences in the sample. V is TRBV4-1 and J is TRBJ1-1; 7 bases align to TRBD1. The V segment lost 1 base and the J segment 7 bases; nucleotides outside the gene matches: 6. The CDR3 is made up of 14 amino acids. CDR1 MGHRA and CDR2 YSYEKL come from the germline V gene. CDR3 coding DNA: TGCGCCAGCAGCCAAGGCCCGGGACAGCGTGAAGCTTTCTTT. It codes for CASSQGPGQREAFF.

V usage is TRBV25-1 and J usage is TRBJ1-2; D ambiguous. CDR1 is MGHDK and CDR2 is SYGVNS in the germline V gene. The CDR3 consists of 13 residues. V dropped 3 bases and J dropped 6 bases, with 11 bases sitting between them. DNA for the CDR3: TGTGCCAGCAGTGACCCCCGGCGGGATGGCTACACCTTC. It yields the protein CASSDPRRDGYTF.

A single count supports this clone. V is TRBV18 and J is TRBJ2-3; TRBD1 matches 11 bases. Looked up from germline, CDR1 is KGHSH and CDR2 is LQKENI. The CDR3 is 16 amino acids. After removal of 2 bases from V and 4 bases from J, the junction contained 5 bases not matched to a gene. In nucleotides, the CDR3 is TGTGCCAGCTCACCATTGCCGGGACAGGGGGCAGATACGCAGTATTTT. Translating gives CASSPLPGQGADTQYF. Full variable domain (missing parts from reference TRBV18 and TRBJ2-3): NAGVMQNPRHLVRRRGQEARLRCSPMKGHSHVYWYRQLPEEGLKFMVYLQKENIIDESGMPKERFSAEFPKEGPSILRIQQVVRGDSAAYFCASSPLPGQGADTQYFGPGTRLTVL.

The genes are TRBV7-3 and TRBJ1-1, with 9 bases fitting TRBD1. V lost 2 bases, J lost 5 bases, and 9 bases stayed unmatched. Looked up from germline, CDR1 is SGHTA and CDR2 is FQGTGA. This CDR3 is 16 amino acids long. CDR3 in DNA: TGTGCCAGCAGCTTACAAGGACAGGGGTTAACTACTGAAGCTTTCTTT. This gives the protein CASSLQGQGLTTEAFF.

In DNA, the CDR3 is TGTGCCAGCTCACGGCAGGGGGAATCAACCCTAGCAGCTTTCTTT. Translating gives CASSRQGESTLAAFF. The V gene is TRBV18, the J gene TRBJ1-1, with 7 bases identical to TRBD1. Trimming took 4 bases from V and 10 from J; bases not matched to a gene: 15. CDR1 and CDR2 (germline): KGHSH, LQKENI. The CDR3 contains 15 residues.

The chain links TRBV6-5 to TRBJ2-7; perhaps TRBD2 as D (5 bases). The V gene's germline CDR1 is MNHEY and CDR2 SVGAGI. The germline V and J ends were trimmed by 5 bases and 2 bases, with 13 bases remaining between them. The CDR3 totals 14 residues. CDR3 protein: CASSRVHSAYEQYF. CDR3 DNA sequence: TGTGCCAGCAGTAGGGTCCATAGCGCCTACGAGCAGTACTTC.

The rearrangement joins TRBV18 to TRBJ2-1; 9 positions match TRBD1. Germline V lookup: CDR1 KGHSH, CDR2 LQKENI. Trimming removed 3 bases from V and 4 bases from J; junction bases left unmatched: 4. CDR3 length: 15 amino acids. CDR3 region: CASSPGQGLYNEQFF. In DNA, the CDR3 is TGTGCCAGCTCACCCGGACAGGGGCTGTACAATGAGCAGTTCTTC. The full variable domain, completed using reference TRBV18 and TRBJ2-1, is NAGVMQNPRHLVRRRGQEARLRCSPMKGHSHVYWYRQLPEEGLKFMVYLQKENIIDESGMPKERFSAEFPKEGPSILRIQQVVRGDSAAYFCASSPGQGLYNEQFFGPGTRLTVL.

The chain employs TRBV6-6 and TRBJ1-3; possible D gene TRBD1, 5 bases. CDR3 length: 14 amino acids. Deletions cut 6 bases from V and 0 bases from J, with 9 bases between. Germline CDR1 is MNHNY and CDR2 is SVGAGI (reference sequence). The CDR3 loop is CASRTGGSGNTIYF. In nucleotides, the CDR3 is TGTGCCAGCAGAACCGGGGGCTCTGGAAACACCATATATTTT.

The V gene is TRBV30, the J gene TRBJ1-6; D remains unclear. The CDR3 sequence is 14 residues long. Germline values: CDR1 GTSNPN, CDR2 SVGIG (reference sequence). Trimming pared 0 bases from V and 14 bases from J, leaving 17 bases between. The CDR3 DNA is TGTGCCTGGAGTGTAAGTCAGGCCTATTTCACCCTCCACTTT. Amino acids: CAWSVSQAYFTLHF. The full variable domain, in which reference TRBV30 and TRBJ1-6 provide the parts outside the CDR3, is SQTIHQWPATLVQPVGSPLSLECTVEGTSNPNLYWYRQAAGRGLQLLFYSVGIGQISSEVPQNLSASRPQDRQFILSSKKLLLSDSGFYLCAWSVSQAYFTLHFGNGTRLTVT.

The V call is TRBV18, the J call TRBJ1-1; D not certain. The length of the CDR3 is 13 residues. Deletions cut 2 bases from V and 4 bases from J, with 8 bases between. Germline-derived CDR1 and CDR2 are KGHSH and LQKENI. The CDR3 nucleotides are TGTGCCAGCTCACCAGATAGATTCACTGAAGCTTTCTTT. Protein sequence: CASSPDRFTEAFF.

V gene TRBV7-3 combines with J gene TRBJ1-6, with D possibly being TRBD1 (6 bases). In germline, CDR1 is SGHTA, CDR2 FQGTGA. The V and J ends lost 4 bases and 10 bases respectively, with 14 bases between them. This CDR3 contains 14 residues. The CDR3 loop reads CASSSGAVRSPLHF. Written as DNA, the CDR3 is TGTGCCAGCAGCTCAGGGGCAGTACGCTCACCCCTCCACTTT.